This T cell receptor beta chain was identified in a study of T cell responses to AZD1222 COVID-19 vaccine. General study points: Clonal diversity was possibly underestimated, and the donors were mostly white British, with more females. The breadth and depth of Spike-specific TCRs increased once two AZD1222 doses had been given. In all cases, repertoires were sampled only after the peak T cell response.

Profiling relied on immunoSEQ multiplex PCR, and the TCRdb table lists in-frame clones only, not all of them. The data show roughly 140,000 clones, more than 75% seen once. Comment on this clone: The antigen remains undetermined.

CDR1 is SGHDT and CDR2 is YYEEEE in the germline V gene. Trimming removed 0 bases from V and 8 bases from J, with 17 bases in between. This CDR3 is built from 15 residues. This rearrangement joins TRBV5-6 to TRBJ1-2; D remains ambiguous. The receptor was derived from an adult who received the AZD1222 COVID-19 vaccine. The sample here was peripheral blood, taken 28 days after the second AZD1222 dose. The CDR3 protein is CASSLAHYVTPGYTF. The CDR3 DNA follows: TGTGCCAGCAGCTTGGCCCATTACGTCACCCCGGGCTACACCTTC.